The TCR beta chain described here comes from a study of T cell responses to AZD1222 COVID-19 vaccine. Study-level information: Timing groups of about 4 and about 12 weeks for second doses were pooled.

Per germline, CDR1 MGHRA and CDR2 YSYEKL. V was cut by 0 bases and J by 7 bases, with 16 bases left in between. The CDR3 length is 16 residues. The data were produced by immunoSEQ multiplex PCR, yet TCRdb's version contains in-frame clones alone and is incomplete. The table has about 97,000 clones, 70% to 90% seen once. Sequenced material: peripheral blood, taken on day 0 of AZD1222 vaccination. This TCR was recovered from an adult in good health. The chain carries TRBV4-1 and TRBJ2-4, with a possible D match to TRBD1 (5 bases). CDR3 nucleotides: TGCGCCAGCAGCCAAGATATAGTCGCAGGGTGGAACATTCAGTACTTC. Protein: CASSQDIVAGWNIQYF.